The rows below give T cell receptor beta chains drawn from one sample of a study of regulatory T cells in long-lasting Graves disease. TCRdb reprocessed the multiplex PCR reads with MiXCR, giving one entry per CDR3 protein. The sample has roughly 450,000 distinct CDR3 sequences; 23% are singletons. The sample was peripheral blood mononuclear cells (PBMCs), taken when the disease was refractory, from a patient treated with antithyroid drugs. All receptors derive from a female donor with Graves disease. Both conserved end residues are part of each CDR3. The D gene is left open where the match is weak. Rows may omit the clone size; those that give it use once, few, many or a size class.

D,V,J,size,DNA,CDR3
.,TRBV6-1,TRBJ2-7,.,TGTGCCAGCAAGGTAGCAGCAACCTACGAGCAGTACTTC,CASKVAATYEQYF
.,TRBV28,TRBJ2-7,.,TGTGCCAGCAGTCCGACCGGGGGGCCAATGGAGCAGTACTTC,CASSPTGGPMEQYF
TRBD1,TRBV20-1,TRBJ1-5,many,TGCAGTGCGCAGGGGGGGGTGGGCAATCAGCCCCAGCATTTT,CSAQGGVGNQPQHF
TRBD1,TRBV5-1,TRBJ2-2,.,TGCGCCAGCAATGGACAGGGGGTGACCGGGGAGCTGTTTTTT,CASNGQGVTGELFF
.,TRBV28,TRBJ2-2,many,TGTGCCAGCAGGATGGCAGGGTCGGGCACCGGGGAGCTGTTTTTT,CASRMAGSGTGELFF
.,TRBV20-1,TRBJ1-2,.,TGCAGTGCTAGAGGAGAAGCAGGGGTCCTCTTTGGCTACACCTTC,CSARGEAGVLFGYTF
TRBD2,TRBV5-1,TRBJ2-2,.,TGCGCCAGCAGCTCCGGAACAGGACTAGCGGGACCAACCGGGGAGCTGTTTTTT,CASSSGTGLAGPTGELFF
.,TRBV5-1,TRBJ2-2,few,TGCGCCAGCAGCTTGGTTCAGGGACCCACCGGGGAGCTGTTTTTT,CASSLVQGPTGELFF
TRBD1,TRBV28,TRBJ2-1,many,TGTGCCAGCAGTTTAGGGGACAGGGAGGAGGATGAGCAGTTCTTC,CASSLGDREEDEQFF
TRBD1,TRBV5-1,TRBJ2-2,few,TGCGCCAGCAGTCGGGACAGTAACACCGGGGAGCTGTTTTTT,CASSRDSNTGELFF
.,TRBV6-1,TRBJ2-4,.,TGTGCCAGCGGTCAAATTAGGGACATTCAGTACTTC,CASGQIRDIQYF
.,TRBV27,TRBJ1-6,few,TGTGCCAGCAGTTTCTCCGGTTGGAGGAATTCACCCCTCCACTTT,CASSFSGWRNSPLHF
.,TRBV4-3,TRBJ1-5,few,TGCGCCAGCAGCCCTTCCTGGACGAATCAGCCCCAGCATTTT,CASSPSWTNQPQHF
.,TRBV7-9,TRBJ1-4,.,TGTGCCAGCAGCGACGGGACATCCGAAAAACTGTTTTTT,CASSDGTSEKLFF
.,TRBV20-1,TRBJ2-1,.,TGCAGTGCTAGCGGGCCCACGACTAACAATGAGCAGTTCTTC,CSASGPTTNNEQFF
.,TRBV28,TRBJ2-7,many,TGTGCCAGCAGTTTATGGGGCGGGCTCTACGAGCAGTACTTC,CASSLWGGLYEQYF
TRBD2,TRBV20-1,TRBJ2-7,many,TGCAGTGCCAACCCGGGACTAGCGGAATGGTATTTGGACGAGCAGTACTTC,CSANPGLAEWYLDEQYF
.,TRBV7-9,TRBJ2-2,.,TGTGCCAGCTGGAACACCGGGGAGCTGTTTTTT,CASWNTGELFF
.,TRBV30,TRBJ2-6,.,TGTGCCTGGGGAAATGAGGGGACCGGGGCCAACGTCCTGACTTTC,CAWGNEGTGANVLTF
.,TRBV25-1,TRBJ1-5,few,TGTGCCAGCAGTGGAGGACGGAGCAATCAGCCCCAGCATTTT,CASSGGRSNQPQHF
.,TRBV27,TRBJ1-6,.,TGTGCCAGCATGAGTTTGGGCTCCTATAATTCACCCCTCCACTTT,CASMSLGSYNSPLHF
.,TRBV27,TRBJ1-5,few,TGTGCCAGCAGTTTCACAGATAGCAATCAGCCCCAGCATTTT,CASSFTDSNQPQHF
TRBD1,TRBV12-3/TRBV12-4,TRBJ1-5,many,TGTGCCAGCAGTCCTCGACAGGGTGTCCGAGCGGATCAGCCCCAGCATTTT,CASSPRQGVRADQPQHF
TRBD1,TRBV7-2,TRBJ2-2,many,TGTGCCAGCCCCCCCAAGGACAGGGTCACCGGGGAGCTGTTTTTT,CASPPKDRVTGELFF
TRBD2,TRBV7-2,TRBJ2-7,.,TGTGCCAGCAGCCCGACGAGGGCGGGAGGCCGGAACGAGCAGTACTTC,CASSPTRAGGRNEQYF
.,TRBV6-1,TRBJ1-2,many,TGTGCCAGCAGTGCCTCCGCAGCCAACTATGGCTACACCTTC,CASSASAANYGYTF
TRBD1,TRBV2,TRBJ1-1,many,TGTGCCAGCAGCGTAAGACAGGGGAACACTGAAGCTTTCTTT,CASSVRQGNTEAFF
.,TRBV11-2,TRBJ1-4,many,TGTGCCAGCAGCATTACTGAAAAACTGTTTTTT,CASSITEKLFF
TRBD1,TRBV7-3,TRBJ2-7,.,TGTGCCAGCAGCCCGGACAGGGGGCGCGAGCAGTACTTC,CASSPDRGREQYF
.,TRBV5-1,TRBJ2-2,.,TGCGCCAGCAGCTCCATCAGTGGCGGGGAGCTGTTTTTT,CASSSISGGELFF
TRBD2,TRBV24-1,TRBJ2-4,.,TGTGCCACCAGTGACTCAATCGGACTAGCGGGGACAGAGACCCAGTGCTTC,CATSDSIGLAGTETQCF
.,TRBV6-5,TRBJ2-6,.,TGTGCCAGCAGTTATTCCAGCCCTGGGGCCAACGTCCTGACTTTC,CASSYSSPGANVLTF
.,TRBV28,TRBJ2-5,many,TGTGCCAGCAGTTTTGTGGGAGCAAGCCAAGAGACCCAGTACTTC,CASSFVGASQETQYF
.,TRBV3-1,TRBJ1-2,many,TGTGCCAGCAGCCAAGGTTATTCCAGTGGAGGCTACACCTTC,CASSQGYSSGGYTF
.,TRBV6-2/TRBV6-3,TRBJ2-2,.,TGTGCCAGCAGCCAGGGGCTAGGCGCCGGGGAGCTGTTTTTT,CASSQGLGAGELFF
TRBD1,TRBV24-1,TRBJ2-5,few,TGTGCCACCAGTGATTCCAAAACCCCGGGACAGCCAACAGCGGAGACCCAGTACTTC,CATSDSKTPGQPTAETQYF
TRBD2,TRBV7-8,TRBJ2-4,.,TGTGCCAGCAGCTTGGGACTAGGCTTAGGCATTCAGTACTTC,CASSLGLGLGIQYF
TRBD2,TRBV12-3/TRBV12-4,TRBJ2-1,.,TGTGCCAGCAGACCCCGTGGGCTAGCGGGAATTGAGCAGTTCTTC,CASRPRGLAGIEQFF
.,TRBV6-9,TRBJ2-7,few,TGTGCCAGCAGTTACGGGGGGCCGGTCGAGCAGTACTTC,CASSYGGPVEQYF
.,TRBV3-1,TRBJ2-1,.,TGTGCCAGCAGCCAAGATCCCGTGAATGAGCAGTTCTTC,CASSQDPVNEQFF
.,TRBV3-1,TRBJ1-2,few,TGTGCCAGCAGCCGCCCCAGGATGGGCTACACCTTC,CASSRPRMGYTF